This TCR beta chain was retrieved from a study of control samples from healthy donors and cancer patients. Germline V CDR1 and CDR2: SGHAT, FQNNGV. The CDR3 is 15 residues long. The V and J ends lost 5 bases and 0 bases respectively, with 11 bases between them. The protocol was immunoSEQ multiplex PCR, while the TCRdb copy is restricted to in-frame clones and leaves out a portion. The table shows 130,000 or so clones, with 85% to 95% occurring only once. This chain connects TRBV11-2 to TRBJ1-5; D call uncertain. Sequenced sample: blood. The receptor was derived from a man aged 35 to 55 in good health. This CDR3 is CASSQHAYSNQPQHF. The CDR3 nucleotides read TGTGCCAGCAGCCAACACGCGTATAGCAATCAGCCCCAGCATTTT. Full variable domain (missing parts from reference TRBV11-2 and TRBJ1-5): EAGVAQSPRYKIIEKRQSVAFWCNPISGHATLYWYQQILGQGPKLLIQFQNNGVVDDSQLPKDRFSAERLKGVDSTLKIQPAKLEDSAVYLCASSQHAYSNQPQHFGDGTRLSIL.